This T cell receptor beta chain stems from a study of T cells in Graves' hyperthyroidism and ophthalmopathy. General study results and limits: Blood also showed most of the thyroid clonotypes that were expanded above 0.001. Separating ophthalmopathy from stable hyperthyroidism was achieved by a 13 V-J model.

A few counts support this clonotype. Its cognate antigen is unknown. Researchers took RNA transcripts and amplified the TCR beta CDR3 regions from them. Using the HTBI primer set, a first-round RT-PCR was run on the TCR CDR3. TCRdb fed the multiplex PCR reads into MiXCR, producing one record per CDR3 protein. The sample lists roughly 570,000 distinct CDR3 sequences; 15% to 18% were seen once. CDR1 is KGHSH and CDR2 is LQKENI in the germline V gene. This CDR3 region has 16 residues. Trimming took 8 bases from V and 0 from J, leaving 14 bases between them. No ophthalmopathy progression within 18 months constituted stable Graves' hyperthyroidism. PBMCs were collected from a 10 ml volume of fresh peripheral blood.

The rearrangement uses TRBV18 and TRBJ1-6; unclear D gene. The TCR was taken from a woman aged 30 to 39 with Graves' hyperthyroidism. Sequencing used blood. CDR3 DNA: TGTGCCAGCAACTTCGGGGATAGCTCCTATAATTCACCCCTCCACTTT. Encoded protein: CASNFGDSSYNSPLHF.